What follows are 25 T cell receptor beta chains derived from one specimen sequenced in a study of technical replicates of blood from several donors. Using immunoSEQ multiplex PCR, the repertoire was profiled, and TCRdb retains in-frame clones only, with some absent. The repertoire consists of 65,000 to 80,000 clones, with nearly 95% occurring once and the leading ten covering over 0.35%. Sample: T cells isolated from PBMCs. Receptor source: a human donor in good health.

The chain combines TRBV6-1 with TRBJ1-2, with D possibly being TRBD1 (5 bases). V lost 10 bases and J 4 bases, leaving 13 bases between the germline ends. The CDR3 is 12 amino acids. Germline loops: CDR1 MNHNS, CDR2 SASEGT. CDR3 bases: TGTGCCACCCGGGGGGACCGCTATGGCTACACCTTC. Its protein is CATRGDRYGYTF.

This clone was detected once. The chain recombines TRBV28 with TRBJ2-7, with 7 bases lining up with TRBD1. Trimming removed 11 bases from V and 4 bases from J; junction bases left unmatched: 14. The germline V gene has CDR1 MDHEN and CDR2 SYDVKM. This CDR3 has 14 residues. The CDR3 DNA sequence: TGTGCCGAGGGGGCCCCGGACAGTCTTTACGAGCAGTACTTC. Translating gives CAEGAPDSLYEQYF.

The chain couples TRBV5-1 to TRBJ2-1; 7 nucleotides match TRBD1. Germline CDR1 reads SGHRS; CDR2 reads YFSETQ. The CDR3 covers 17 residues. The V and J ends lost 4 bases and 6 bases, in that order; junction bases with no gene match: 16. The CDR3 bases are TGCGCCAGCAGCCCAAGACAGGGAATACTACTACTCAATGAGCAGTTCTTC. Its translation is CASSPRQGILLLNEQFF.

The chain employs TRBV13 and TRBJ2-1, with TRBD2 identical over 7 bases. From germline, CDR1 is PRHDT and CDR2 FYEKMQ (reference sequence). This CDR3 has 17 residues. J lost 3 bases, V lost 6 bases, and 14 bases had no gene match. For the CDR3, the DNA is TGTGCCAGCAGTGAAATGGGTTGGAGCGGGAACTACAATGAGCAGTTCTTC. It specifies CASSEMGWSGNYNEQFF.

The chain employs TRBV6-1 and TRBJ1-2; TRBD1 matches at 10 bases. Trimming at V came to 11 bases and at J to 8 bases, leaving 11 bases not matched to a gene. The CDR3 covers 13 residues. The germline gives CDR1 MNHNS, CDR2 SASEGT. CDR3 DNA: TGTGCCGGAGGGTGGGACAGGGGTATAGGCTACACCTTC. Its protein is CAGGWDRGIGYTF.

Only one count was recorded for this clone. The chain joins TRBV27 to TRBJ2-2; TRBD2 aligns across 8 bases. Germline V gives CDR1 MNHEY, CDR2 SMNVEV (reference sequence). The CDR3 runs to 18 residues. The junction had 14 bases not matched to a gene; V was cut back by 2 bases and J by 6 bases. The CDR3 DNA reads TGTGCCAGCAGTTTAAGAGTGACTAGCGTGGGTTGGCCCGGGGAGCTGTTTTTT. Translating it yields CASSLRVTSVGWPGELFF.

The gene calls are TRBV28 and TRBJ1-1, with D perhaps matching TRBD1 (5 bases). V lost 6 bases, J lost 7 bases, and 15 bases lay in between. CDR1 and CDR2 from the germline V gene are MDHEN and SYDVKM. The length of the CDR3 is 13 residues. Here the CDR3 reads CASRYETEHEAFF. CDR3 nucleotides: TGTGCCAGCAGGTATGAGACAGAACATGAAGCTTTCTTT.

V usage is TRBV15 and J usage is TRBJ2-1; TRBD2 matches at 9 bases. V trimming: 0 bases; J trimming: 5 bases; junction bases outside the gene matches: 14. The germline CDR1 and CDR2 sequences are LNHNV and YYDKDF (reference sequence). This CDR3 is built from 19 residues. CDR3: CATSRDPQASGISDNEQFF. The CDR3 coding sequence is TGTGCCACCAGCAGAGATCCCCAGGCTAGCGGGATCAGCGACAATGAGCAGTTCTTC.

The sample holds one count of this clone. The V and J genes are TRBV5-4 and TRBJ2-1, with 7 nucleotides matching TRBD1. The CDR3 covers 15 residues. Germline V CDR1 and CDR2: SGHNT, YYREEE (reference sequence). The ends lost 0 bases at V and 6 bases at J; junction bases unmatched: 6. CDR3 loop: CASSLDRGYSNEQFF. As DNA, the CDR3 is TGTGCCAGCAGCTTGGACAGGGGATACAGCAATGAGCAGTTCTTC.

This chain links TRBV9 with TRBJ2-5; perhaps TRBD2 as D (6 bases). The germline V and J ends were trimmed by 7 bases and 1 base, with 11 bases remaining between them. The CDR3 contains 13 residues. Germline V gene sequence: CDR1 SGDLS, CDR2 YYNGEE. CDR3 sequence: CASAGTRQETQYF. CDR3 in DNA: TGTGCCAGCGCTGGGACTCGCCAAGAGACCCAGTACTTC.

The table lists this clone with a few counts. The chain joins TRBV30 to TRBJ1-1; D gene ambiguous. The CDR3 has 11 residues. Germline V gene sequence: CDR1 GTSNPN, CDR2 SVGIG (reference sequence). Trimming took 0 bases from V and 11 from J, leaving 10 bases between them. The CDR3 region is CAWSVGSKAFF. CDR3 sequence (DNA): TGTGCCTGGAGTGTCGGTAGTAAGGCTTTCTTT. The variable domain in full, with the rest retrieved from reference TRBV30 and TRBJ1-1, is SQTIHQWPATLVQPVGSPLSLECTVEGTSNPNLYWYRQAAGRGLQLLFYSVGIGQISSEVPQNLSASRPQDRQFILSSKKLLLSDSGFYLCAWSVGSKAFFGQGTRLTVV.

This CDR3 reads CASSGGILYNEQFF. The CDR3 DNA reads as TGTGCCAGCAGTGGGGGGATACTTTACAATGAGCAGTTCTTC. J is TRBJ2-1 and V is TRBV27, with D perhaps TRBD2 (6 bases). This CDR3 region has 14 residues. The V gene's germline CDR1 is MNHEY and CDR2 SMNVEV (reference sequence). Trimming removed 5 bases from V and 4 bases from J, with 12 bases in between.

V and J are TRBV5-1 and TRBJ2-2; 8 nucleotides match TRBD2. CDR3 length: 15 residues. From germline, CDR1 is SGHRS and CDR2 YFSETQ. V was clipped by 7 bases and J by 4 bases; unmatched bases: 9. CDR3 nucleotide sequence: TGCGCCAGCGACGCGGGGGGTCTCAGCACCGGGGAGCTGTTTTTT. It translates to CASDAGGLSTGELFF.

The chain links TRBV7-3 to TRBJ2-1; 8 positions match TRBD1. V shed 5 bases, J shed 10 bases, and the junction held 7 bases outside the gene matches. This CDR3 comprises 13 residues. Looked up from germline, CDR1 is SGHTA and CDR2 is FQGTGA. CDR3 region: CASSQGQGQEQFF. In nucleotides, the CDR3 is TGTGCCAGCAGCCAAGGACAGGGACAGGAGCAGTTCTTC.

The chain is built from TRBV28 and TRBJ2-6, with D possibly being TRBD2 (6 bases). In germline, CDR1 is MDHEN, CDR2 SYDVKM. The CDR3 is 16 amino acids. V lost 8 bases, J lost 4 bases, and 18 bases lay in between. The CDR3 region is CASGSYGGNGANVLTF. The CDR3 DNA follows: TGTGCCAGCGGTTCCTACGGGGGAAACGGGGCCAACGTCCTGACTTTC.

The chain is built from TRBV30 and TRBJ1-5, with D hard to call. The CDR3 length is 14 residues. Germline CDR1 reads GTSNPN; CDR2 reads SVGIG (reference sequence). The V and J ends lost 1 base and 8 bases respectively, with 15 bases between them. The CDR3 sequence is CAWSGGQNGEPQHF. The CDR3 DNA reads TGTGCCTGGAGTGGGGGTCAAAACGGGGAGCCCCAGCATTTT.

The chain combines TRBV10-3 with TRBJ2-2; a weak D match, TRBD2 (6 bases). The V gene's germline CDR1 is ENHRY and CDR2 SYGVKD. The germline V and J ends were trimmed by 3 bases and 4 bases, with 12 bases remaining between them. The CDR3 runs to 15 residues. CDR3 residues: CAISESGGGTGELFF. The DNA for the CDR3 is TGTGCCATCAGTGAATCCGGGGGAGGCACCGGGGAGCTGTTTTTT.

This clone was observed a single time. The rearrangement links TRBV2 to TRBJ1-1; no definite D call. V was pared by 0 bases and J by 7 bases, with 3 bases between. Per the germline V gene, CDR1 is SNHLY and CDR2 is FYNNEI. The CDR3 spans 11 residues. In nucleotides, the CDR3 is TGTGCCAGCAGTGAAGCATATGAAGCTTTCTTT. Translating gives CASSEAYEAFF.

The chain combines TRBV27 with TRBJ2-1, with TRBD2 matching over 15 bases. This CDR3 has 14 amino acids. The V and J ends lost 6 bases and 13 bases, in that order; junction bases with no gene match: 7. Germline V lookup: CDR1 MNHEY, CDR2 SMNVEV (reference sequence). The CDR3: CASSLGLAGGPQFF. The CDR3 bases are TGTGCCAGCAGCCTCGGACTAGCGGGAGGGCCCCAGTTCTTC.

The chain joins TRBV28 to TRBJ1-4, with TRBD1 matching over 7 bases. This CDR3 has 14 amino acids. The junction had 5 bases not matched to a gene; V was cut back by 6 bases and J by 4 bases. Germline CDR1 MDHEN, CDR2 SYDVKM. The CDR3 coding sequence is TGTGCCAGCAGCCCGGGACAGCATAATGAAAAACTGTTTTTT. Its translation: CASSPGQHNEKLFF.

V gene TRBV10-3 combines with J gene TRBJ2-1, with D maybe TRBD2 (6 bases). Trimming shortened V by 0 bases and J by 8 bases, and 14 bases separated the two germline ends. This CDR3 contains 15 residues. CDR1 and CDR2 (germline): ENHRY, SYGVKD. CDR3 residues: CAISESTSLSDEQFF. DNA for the CDR3: TGTGCCATCAGTGAGTCTACTAGCCTCTCGGATGAGCAGTTCTTC.

This chain uses TRBV5-4 with TRBJ2-7; weak D call: TRBD2 (6 bases). V lost 3 bases and J 2 bases, leaving 18 bases between the germline ends. Per germline, CDR1 SGHNT and CDR2 YYREEE (reference sequence). CDR3 length: 16 residues. The CDR3 loop reads CASSWGRRDGTYEQYF. The DNA of the CDR3 is TGTGCCAGCAGCTGGGGAAGGCGGGATGGGACCTACGAGCAGTACTTC.

The gene calls are TRBV30 and TRBJ2-7, with 8 bases that match TRBD2. Germline CDR1 and CDR2: GTSNPN and SVGIG (reference sequence). The length of the CDR3 is 16 residues. The ends lost 2 bases at V and 0 bases at J; junction bases unmatched: 9. As DNA, the CDR3 is TGTGCCTGGAGTATCCTAGCCGGGACTAGCTCCTACGAGCAGTACTTC. Encoded protein: CAWSILAGTSSYEQYF.

The genes are TRBV6-6 and TRBJ1-2, with D hard to call. This CDR3 spans 16 amino acids. CDR1 and CDR2 from the germline V gene are MNHNY and SVGAGI (reference sequence). Trimming removed 0 bases from V and 2 bases from J, with 13 bases in between. The CDR3 protein is CASSYSPQAGNYGYTF. CDR3 nucleotide sequence: TGTGCCAGCAGTTACTCCCCCCAGGCAGGAAACTATGGCTACACCTTC.

A single count supports this clone. The chain's CDR3 is CASSVAGQDYYEQYF. For the CDR3, the DNA is TGTGCCAGCAGCGTAGCTGGGCAGGACTACTACGAGCAGTACTTC. V gene TRBV9 combines with J gene TRBJ2-7, with D maybe TRBD2 (6 bases). The CDR3 has 15 amino acids. Trimming took off 0 bases at V and 3 bases at J, with 13 bases between the two ends. CDR1 is SGDLS, CDR2 YYNGEE, per germline.